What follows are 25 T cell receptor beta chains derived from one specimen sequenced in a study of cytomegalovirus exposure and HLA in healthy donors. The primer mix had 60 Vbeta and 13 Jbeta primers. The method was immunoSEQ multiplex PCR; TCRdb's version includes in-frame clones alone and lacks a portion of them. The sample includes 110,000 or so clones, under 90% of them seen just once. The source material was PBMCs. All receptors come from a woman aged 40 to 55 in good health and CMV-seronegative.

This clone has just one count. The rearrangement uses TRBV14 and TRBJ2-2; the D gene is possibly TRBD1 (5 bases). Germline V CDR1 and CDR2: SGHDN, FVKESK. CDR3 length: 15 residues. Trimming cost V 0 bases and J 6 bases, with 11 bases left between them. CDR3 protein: CASSQDRAVPGELFF. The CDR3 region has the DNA TGTGCCAGCAGCCAAGACAGGGCAGTCCCCGGGGAGCTGTTTTTT.

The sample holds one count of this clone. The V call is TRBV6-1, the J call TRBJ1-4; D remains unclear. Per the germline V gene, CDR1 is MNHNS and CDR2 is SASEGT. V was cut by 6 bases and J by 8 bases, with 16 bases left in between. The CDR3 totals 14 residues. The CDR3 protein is CASSDRPGLEKLFF. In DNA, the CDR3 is TGTGCCAGCAGCGATCGGCCGGGATTGGAAAAACTGTTTTTT.

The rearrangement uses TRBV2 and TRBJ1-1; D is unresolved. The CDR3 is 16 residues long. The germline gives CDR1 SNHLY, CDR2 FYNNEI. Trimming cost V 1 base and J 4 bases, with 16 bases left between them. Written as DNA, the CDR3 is TGTGCCAGCAGTGAAGGTACTAGTCAGGTATTCACTGAAGCTTTCTTT. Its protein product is CASSEGTSQVFTEAFF.

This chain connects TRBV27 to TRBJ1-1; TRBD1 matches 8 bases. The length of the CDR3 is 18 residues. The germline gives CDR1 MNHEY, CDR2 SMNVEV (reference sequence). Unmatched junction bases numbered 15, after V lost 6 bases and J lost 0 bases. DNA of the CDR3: TGTGCCAGCAGCTTAATCCGTCCAGGGGGCAATGTGAACACTGAAGCTTTCTTT. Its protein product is CASSLIRPGGNVNTEAFF.

The CDR3 spells CSVQGGTEAFF. CDR3 nucleotide sequence: TGCAGCGTTCAGGGGGGCACTGAAGCTTTCTTT. The V and J genes are TRBV29-1 and TRBJ1-1; 7 nucleotides agree with TRBD1. The junction had 1 base not matched to a gene; V was cut back by 5 bases and J by 4 bases. This CDR3 contains 11 residues. Germline CDR1 and CDR2: SQVTM and ANQGSEA.

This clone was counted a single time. The CDR3 protein is CASTWTSGTSYNEQFF. The CDR3 nucleotides read TGTGCCAGCACCTGGACTAGCGGAACCTCCTACAATGAGCAGTTCTTC. The chain employs TRBV7-6 and TRBJ2-1, with 10 bases that match TRBD2. Germline values: CDR1 SGHVS, CDR2 FNYEAQ. The CDR3 consists of 16 residues. The J segment lost 0 bases and the V segment lost 7 bases, leaving 6 bases of the junction unmatched.

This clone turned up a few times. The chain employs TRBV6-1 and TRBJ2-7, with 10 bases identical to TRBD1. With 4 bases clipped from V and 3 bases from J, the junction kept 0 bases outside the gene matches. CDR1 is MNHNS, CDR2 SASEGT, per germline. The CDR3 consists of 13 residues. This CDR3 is CASSGDRGYEQYF. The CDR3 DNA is TGTGCCAGCAGTGGGGACAGGGGCTACGAGCAGTACTTC.

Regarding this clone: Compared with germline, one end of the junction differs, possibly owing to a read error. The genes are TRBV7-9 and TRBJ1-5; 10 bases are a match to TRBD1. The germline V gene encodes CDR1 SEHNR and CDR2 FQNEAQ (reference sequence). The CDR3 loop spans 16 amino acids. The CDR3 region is CSSSPYEDRGNQPQHF. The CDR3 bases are TGTTCCAGCAGCCCGTACGAGGACAGGGGGAATCAGCCCCAGCATTTT.

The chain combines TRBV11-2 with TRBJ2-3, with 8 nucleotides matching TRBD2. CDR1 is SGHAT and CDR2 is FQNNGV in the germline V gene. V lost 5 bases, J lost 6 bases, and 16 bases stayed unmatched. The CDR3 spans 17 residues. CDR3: CASSPRAGVTFRDTQYF. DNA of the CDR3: TGTGCCAGCAGCCCCCGAGCGGGGGTTACTTTCAGGGATACGCAGTATTTT.

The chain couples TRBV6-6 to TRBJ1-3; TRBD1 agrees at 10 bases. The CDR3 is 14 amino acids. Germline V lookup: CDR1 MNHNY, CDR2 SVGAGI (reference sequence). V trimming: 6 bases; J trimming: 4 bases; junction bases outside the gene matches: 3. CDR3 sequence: CASSDRGRGNTIYF. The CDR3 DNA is TGTGCCAGCAGCGACAGGGGGCGAGGAAACACCATATATTTT.

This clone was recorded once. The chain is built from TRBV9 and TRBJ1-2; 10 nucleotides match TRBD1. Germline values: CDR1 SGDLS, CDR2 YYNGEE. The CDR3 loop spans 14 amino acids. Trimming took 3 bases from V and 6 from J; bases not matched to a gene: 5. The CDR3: CASSAGQGGDGYTF. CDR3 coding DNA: TGTGCCAGCAGCGCAGGACAGGGGGGGGATGGCTACACCTTC.

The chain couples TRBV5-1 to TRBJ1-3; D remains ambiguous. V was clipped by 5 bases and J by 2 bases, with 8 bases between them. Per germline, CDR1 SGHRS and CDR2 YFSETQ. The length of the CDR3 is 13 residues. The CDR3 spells CASRGTAGNTIYF. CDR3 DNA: TGCGCCAGCAGAGGAACAGCTGGAAACACCATATATTTT.

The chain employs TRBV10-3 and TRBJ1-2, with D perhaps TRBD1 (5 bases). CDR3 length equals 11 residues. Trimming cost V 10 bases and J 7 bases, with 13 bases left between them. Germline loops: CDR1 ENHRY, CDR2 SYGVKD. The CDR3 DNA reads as TGTGCCACCGCCACAGGCTTTGGCTACACCTTC. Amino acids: CATATGFGYTF.

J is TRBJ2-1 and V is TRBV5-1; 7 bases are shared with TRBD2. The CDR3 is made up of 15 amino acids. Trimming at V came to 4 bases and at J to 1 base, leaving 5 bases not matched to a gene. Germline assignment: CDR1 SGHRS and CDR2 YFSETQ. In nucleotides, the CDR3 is TGCGCCAGCAGCCTACTAGCGCTTTCCTACAATGAGCAGTTCTTC. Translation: CASSLLALSYNEQFF.

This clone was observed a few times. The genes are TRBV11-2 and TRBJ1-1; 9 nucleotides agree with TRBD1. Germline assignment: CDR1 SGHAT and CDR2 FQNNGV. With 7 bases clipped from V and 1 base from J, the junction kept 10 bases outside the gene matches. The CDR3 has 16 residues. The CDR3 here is CASNLLPGQGNTEAFF. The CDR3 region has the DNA TGTGCCAGCAACCTTTTACCGGGACAGGGGAACACTGAAGCTTTCTTT. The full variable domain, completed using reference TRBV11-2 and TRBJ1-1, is EAGVAQSPRYKIIEKRQSVAFWCNPISGHATLYWYQQILGQGPKLLIQFQNNGVVDDSQLPKDRFSAERLKGVDSTLKIQPAKLEDSAVYLCASNLLPGQGNTEAFFGQGTRLTVV.

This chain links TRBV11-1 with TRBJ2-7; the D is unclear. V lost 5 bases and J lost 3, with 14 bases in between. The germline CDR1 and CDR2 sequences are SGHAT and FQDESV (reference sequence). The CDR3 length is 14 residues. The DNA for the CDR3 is TGTGCCAGCAGCCTATCAACCCCGGGCTACGAGCAGTACTTC. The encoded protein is CASSLSTPGYEQYF.

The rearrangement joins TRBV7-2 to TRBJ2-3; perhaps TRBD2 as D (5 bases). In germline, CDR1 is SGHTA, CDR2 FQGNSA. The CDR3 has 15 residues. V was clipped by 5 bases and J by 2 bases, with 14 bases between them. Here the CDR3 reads CASSRRRTNTDTQYF. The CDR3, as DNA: TGTGCCAGCAGCCGGAGGCGGACGAACACAGATACGCAGTATTTT.

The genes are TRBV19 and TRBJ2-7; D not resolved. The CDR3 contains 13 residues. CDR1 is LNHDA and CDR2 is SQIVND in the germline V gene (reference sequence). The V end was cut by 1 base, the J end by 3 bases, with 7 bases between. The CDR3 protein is CASSIGLRYEQYF. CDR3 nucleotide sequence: TGTGCCAGTAGTATAGGACTGCGCTACGAGCAGTACTTC.

CDR3 sequence: CATMDGTTSTDTQYF. CDR3 sequence (DNA): TGTGCCACCATGGACGGGACTACTAGCACAGATACGCAGTATTTT. The rearrangement links TRBV6-5 to TRBJ2-3; 7 bases fit TRBD2. This CDR3 is 15 amino acids long. Per germline, CDR1 MNHEY and CDR2 SVGAGI. The V and J ends lost 10 bases and 0 bases, in that order; junction bases with no gene match: 10.

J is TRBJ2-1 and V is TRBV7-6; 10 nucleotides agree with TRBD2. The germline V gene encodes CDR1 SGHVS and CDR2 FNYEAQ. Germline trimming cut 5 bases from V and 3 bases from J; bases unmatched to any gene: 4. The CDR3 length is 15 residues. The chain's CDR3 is CASSPPSGGYNEQFF. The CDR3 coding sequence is TGTGCCAGCAGCCCACCTAGCGGGGGCTACAATGAGCAGTTCTTC.

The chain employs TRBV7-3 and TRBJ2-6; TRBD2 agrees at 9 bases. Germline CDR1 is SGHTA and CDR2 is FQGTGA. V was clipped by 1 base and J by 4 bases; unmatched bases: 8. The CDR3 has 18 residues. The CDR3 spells CASSLSGAGGLGANVLTF. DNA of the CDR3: TGTGCCAGCAGCTTAAGTGGGGCGGGGGGGCTCGGGGCCAACGTCCTGACTTTC.

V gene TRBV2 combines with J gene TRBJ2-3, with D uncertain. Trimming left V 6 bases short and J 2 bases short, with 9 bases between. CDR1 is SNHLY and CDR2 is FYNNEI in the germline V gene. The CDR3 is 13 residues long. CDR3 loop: CASRARFTDTQYF. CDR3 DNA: TGTGCCAGCAGAGCTCGCTTCACAGATACGCAGTATTTT.

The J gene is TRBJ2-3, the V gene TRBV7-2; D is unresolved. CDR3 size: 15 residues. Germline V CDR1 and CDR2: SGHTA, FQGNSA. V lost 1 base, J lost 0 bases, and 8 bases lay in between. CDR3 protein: CASSLGTTSTDTQYF. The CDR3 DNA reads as TGTGCCAGCAGCTTAGGTACGACTAGCACAGATACGCAGTATTTT.

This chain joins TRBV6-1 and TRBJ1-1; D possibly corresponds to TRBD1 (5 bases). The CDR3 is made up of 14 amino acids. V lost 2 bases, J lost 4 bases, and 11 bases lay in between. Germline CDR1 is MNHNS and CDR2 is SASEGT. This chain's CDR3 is CASSESRASTEAFF. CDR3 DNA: TGTGCCAGCAGTGAAAGCAGGGCAAGCACTGAAGCTTTCTTT.

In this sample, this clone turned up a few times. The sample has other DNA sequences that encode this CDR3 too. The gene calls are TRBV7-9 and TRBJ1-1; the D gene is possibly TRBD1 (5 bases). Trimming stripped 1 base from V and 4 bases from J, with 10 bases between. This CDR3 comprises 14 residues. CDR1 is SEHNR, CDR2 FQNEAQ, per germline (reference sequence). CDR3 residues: CASSLVGGGTEAFF. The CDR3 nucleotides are TGTGCCAGCAGCTTAGTCGGGGGGGGCACTGAAGCTTTCTTT.